This T cell receptor beta chain was recorded in a study of T cell responses to AZD1222 COVID-19 vaccine. The CDR3 totals 17 residues. Germline-derived CDR1 and CDR2 are SGHVS and FQNEAQ. V lost 5 bases, J lost 7 bases, and 24 bases lay in between. About this clone: The antigen remains undetermined.

Regarding the study as a whole: A mostly white British donor set with more females was recruited, and clonal diversity was possibly underestimated. Along spike, vaccine-associated CD4 TCRs were found throughout, with dominance at 160-218 and 743-854.

The repertoire was sequenced with immunoSEQ multiplex PCR; TCRdb's copy has only in-frame clones and lacks some. This sample carries approximately 70,000 clones, roughly 80% of them seen once, and the ten largest clones take under 6%. The TCR originated in an adult in good health. This sample comprised peripheral blood, obtained on day 0 of AZD1222 vaccination. V and J are TRBV7-8 and TRBJ1-5, with TRBD1 as a possible D gene (6 bases). The CDR3 reads CASSHQGMAGVQQPQHF. CDR3 nucleotide sequence: TGTGCCAGCAGCCACCAGGGGATGGCGGGGGTTCAGCAGCCCCAGCATTTT.